Shown below are 2 T cell receptor beta chains from a single sample sequenced in a study of blood T cell repertoires in COVID-19. TCRdb's copy holds only in-frame clones and misses some; the assay was immunoSEQ multiplex PCR. The sample has 95,000 to 150,000 clones, approximately 81% seen once; the top ten hold approximately 4%. Specimen: peripheral blood. These receptor sequences come from a woman over 75 with acute or convalescent COVID-19.

This chain connects TRBV28 to TRBJ1-2, with D possibly matching TRBD1 (5 bases). The CDR3 consists of 12 residues. Germline V CDR1 and CDR2: MDHEN, SYDVKM. The ends were cut back, 3 bases at V and 4 bases at J, with 6 bases in the middle. CDR3 in DNA: TGTGCCAGCAGTTTGGGGGGCTATGGCTACACCTTC. Its translation: CASSLGGYGYTF.

This clone appeared a single time. The V gene is TRBV6-6, the J gene TRBJ2-5; TRBD2 aligns across 8 bases. Germline-derived CDR1 and CDR2 are MNHNY and SVGAGI (reference sequence). CDR3 length equals 15 residues. V trimming: 6 bases; J trimming: 5 bases; junction bases outside the gene matches: 11. The CDR3 nucleotides are TGTGCCAGCAGCATCCCCGGCGGGGGGCACGAGACCCAGTACTTC. Its translation: CASSIPGGGHETQYF.